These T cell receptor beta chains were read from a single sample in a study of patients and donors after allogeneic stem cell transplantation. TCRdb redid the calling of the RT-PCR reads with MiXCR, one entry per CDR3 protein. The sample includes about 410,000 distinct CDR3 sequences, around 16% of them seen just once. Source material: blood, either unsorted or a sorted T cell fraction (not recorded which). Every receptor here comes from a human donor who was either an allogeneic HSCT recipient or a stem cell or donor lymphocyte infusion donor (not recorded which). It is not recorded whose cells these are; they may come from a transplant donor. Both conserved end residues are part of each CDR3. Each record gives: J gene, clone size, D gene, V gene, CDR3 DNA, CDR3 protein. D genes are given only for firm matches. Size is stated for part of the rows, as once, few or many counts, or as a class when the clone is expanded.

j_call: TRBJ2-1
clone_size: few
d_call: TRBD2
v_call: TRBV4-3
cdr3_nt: TGCGCCAGCAGCCCGGGACTAGGGCAAATCTCCTACAATGAGCAGTTCTTC
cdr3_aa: CASSPGLGQISYNEQFF

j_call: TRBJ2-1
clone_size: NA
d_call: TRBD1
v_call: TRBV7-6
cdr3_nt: TGTGCCAGCAGCGCCCGGACAGGGATCGAGCAGTTCTTC
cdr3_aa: CASSARTGIEQFF

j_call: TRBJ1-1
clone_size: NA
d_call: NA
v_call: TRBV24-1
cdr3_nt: TGTGCCACCAGTGCTCGGGGCGGGGGAGCAGGGAACACTGAAGCTTTCTTT
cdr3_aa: CATSARGGGAGNTEAFF

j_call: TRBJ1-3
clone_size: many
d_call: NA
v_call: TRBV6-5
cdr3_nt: TGTGCCAGCAGCCGGGGAAACACCATATATTTT
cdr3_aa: CASSRGNTIYF

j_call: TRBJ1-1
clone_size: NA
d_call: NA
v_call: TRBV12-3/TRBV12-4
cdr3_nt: TGTGCCAGCAGTTTATCAGGGGCGACGAACACTGAAGCTTTCTTT
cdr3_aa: CASSLSGATNTEAFF

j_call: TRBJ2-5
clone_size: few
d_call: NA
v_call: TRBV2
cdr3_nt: TGTGCCACGAGGTACGGGACATACCAAGAGACCCAGTACTTC
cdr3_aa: CATRYGTYQETQYF

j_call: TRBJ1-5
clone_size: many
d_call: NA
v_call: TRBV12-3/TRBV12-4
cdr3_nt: TGTGCCAGCCTTCCCAGTAAAGGTTCAGATCGACCCCAGCATTTT
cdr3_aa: CASLPSKGSDRPQHF

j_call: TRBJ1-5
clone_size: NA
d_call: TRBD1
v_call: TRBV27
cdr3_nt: TGTGCCAGCAGTTTAAGAGGGGTCGGGACAGAAGTCGCACAGCCCCAGCATTTT
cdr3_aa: CASSLRGVGTEVAQPQHF

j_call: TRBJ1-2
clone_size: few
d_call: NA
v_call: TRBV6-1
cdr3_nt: TGTGCCAGCAGTAAGGACAGTGGCTACACCTTC
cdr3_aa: CASSKDSGYTF

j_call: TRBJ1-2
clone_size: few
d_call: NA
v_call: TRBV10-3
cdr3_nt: TGTGCCACAAGGGGGACCCCACCATATGGCTACACCTTC
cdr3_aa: CATRGTPPYGYTF

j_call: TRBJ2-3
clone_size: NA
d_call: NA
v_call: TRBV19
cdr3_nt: TGTGCCAGTAGTAGTTTGGAGGGCGGAACAGATACGCAGTATTTT
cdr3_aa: CASSSLEGGTDTQYF

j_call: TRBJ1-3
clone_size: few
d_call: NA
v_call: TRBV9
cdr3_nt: TGTGCCAGCAGCAAGCGAGAAAACACCATATATTTT
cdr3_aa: CASSKRENTIYF

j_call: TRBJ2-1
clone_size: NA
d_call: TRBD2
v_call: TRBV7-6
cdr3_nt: TGTGCCAGCAGCTCGACTAGCGGGGGTTCGGGTAAGCAGTTCTTC
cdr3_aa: CASSSTSGGSGKQFF

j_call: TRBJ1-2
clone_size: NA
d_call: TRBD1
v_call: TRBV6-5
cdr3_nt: TGTGCCAGCAGACAGGGGTCTGGCTACACCTTC
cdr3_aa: CASRQGSGYTF

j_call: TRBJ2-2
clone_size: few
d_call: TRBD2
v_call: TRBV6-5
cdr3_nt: TGTGCCAGCAGTTCCAGGGTGCTAGCGGTAGCCGGGGAGCTGTTTTTT
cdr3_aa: CASSSRVLAVAGELFF

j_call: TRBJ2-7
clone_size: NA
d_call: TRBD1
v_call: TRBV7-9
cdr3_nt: TGTGCCAGCAGCTTAGCGACAGGGAGCAACGAGCAGTACTTC
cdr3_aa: CASSLATGSNEQYF

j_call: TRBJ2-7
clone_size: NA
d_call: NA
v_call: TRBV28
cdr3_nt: TGTGCCAGCAGTTGGCTGACAGACTTGATGGGCTACGAGCAGTACTTC
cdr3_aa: CASSWLTDLMGYEQYF

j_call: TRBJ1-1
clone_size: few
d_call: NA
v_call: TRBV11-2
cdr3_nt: TGTGCCAGCAGCTTACGGGGCGGTGGGAACACTGAAGCTTTCTTT
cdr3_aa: CASSLRGGGNTEAFF

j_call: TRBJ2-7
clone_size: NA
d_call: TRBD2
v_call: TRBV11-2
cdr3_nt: TGTGCCAGCAGCTGGCGGACTAGCGGGGGCCCGAGGGAGCAGTACTTC
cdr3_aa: CASSWRTSGGPREQYF

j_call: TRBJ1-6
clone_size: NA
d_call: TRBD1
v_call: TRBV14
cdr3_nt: TGTGCCAGCAGCCTCCGTACAGGGGGCGAGTCACCCCTCCACTTT
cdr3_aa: CASSLRTGGESPLHF

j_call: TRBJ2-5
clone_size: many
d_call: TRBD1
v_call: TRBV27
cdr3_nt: TGTGCCAGCAGTTTATCGGACAGGTGGTACTTC
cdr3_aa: CASSLSDRWYF

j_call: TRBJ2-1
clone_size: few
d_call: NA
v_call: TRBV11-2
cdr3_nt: TGTGCCAGCAGCCCCAAATTTACCCACAATGAGCAGTTCTTC
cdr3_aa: CASSPKFTHNEQFF

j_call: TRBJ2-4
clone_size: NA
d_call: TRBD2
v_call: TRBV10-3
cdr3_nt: TGTGCCATCAGTGCGGGACTAGCGGGAGTCAAAAACATTCAGTACTTC
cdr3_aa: CAISAGLAGVKNIQYF

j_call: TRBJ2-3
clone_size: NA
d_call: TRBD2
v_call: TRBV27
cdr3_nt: TGTGCCAGCAGTGTCGGTCTAGCGGAAACAAATACGCAGTATTTT
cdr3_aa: CASSVGLAETNTQYF

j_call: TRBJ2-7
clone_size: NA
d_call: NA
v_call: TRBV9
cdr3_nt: TGTGCCAGCAGCCCCCTGGAGTGGAGCTCCTACGAGCAGTACTTC
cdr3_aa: CASSPLEWSSYEQYF